What follows are 13 T cell receptor beta chains derived from one specimen sequenced in a study of T cell responses to AZD1222 COVID-19 vaccine. Generated by immunoSEQ multiplex PCR, the TCRdb table keeps only in-frame clones and is missing some. The sample has 130,000 or so clones, 93% seen once. The source was peripheral blood, collected on day 0 of AZD1222 vaccination. Receptor source: an adult in good health.

V gene TRBV19 combines with J gene TRBJ2-1; D is unclear. V was pared by 10 bases and J by 0 bases, with 13 bases between. Germline V gene lookup returns CDR1 LNHDA and CDR2 SQIVND (reference sequence). This CDR3 spans 14 amino acids. The CDR3 DNA reads as TGTGCCACCACGCAGGATCTCTCCTACAATGAGCAGTTCTTC. Protein product: CATTQDLSYNEQFF.

The chain uses TRBV20-1 and TRBJ1-1; D is perhaps TRBD1 (5 bases). Trimming left V 6 bases short and J 8 bases short, with 16 bases between. The CDR3 is made up of 12 amino acids. The germline V gene has CDR1 DFQATT and CDR2 SNEGSKA (reference sequence). CDR3 loop: CSASMGRGEAFF. CDR3 nucleotide sequence: TGCAGTGCCAGTATGGGACGGGGAGAAGCTTTCTTT.

V is TRBV19 and J is TRBJ1-5; weak D call: TRBD1 (5 bases). CDR3 size: 14 residues. V was trimmed by 5 bases and J by 10 bases, leaving 18 bases between them. The germline V gene has CDR1 LNHDA and CDR2 SQIVND (reference sequence). The CDR3 reads CASSPGRAFGPQHF. CDR3 DNA: TGTGCCAGTAGTCCAGGGAGAGCTTTTGGCCCCCAGCATTTT.

J is TRBJ2-2 and V is TRBV12-3 or TRBV12-4; a weak D match, TRBD2 (5 bases). With 8 bases removed from V and 7 bases from J, the gap between germline ends came to 8 bases. This CDR3 is 11 amino acids long. The CDR3, as DNA: TGTGCCAGCTACGGAGGCGGGGAGCTGTTTTTT. Protein sequence: CASYGGGELFF.

A single count supports this clone. This chain connects TRBV5-6 to TRBJ2-7; 7 positions match TRBD2. The junction had 8 bases not matched to a gene; V was cut back by 4 bases and J by 7 bases. From germline, CDR1 is SGHDT and CDR2 YYEEEE. The CDR3 totals 13 residues. CDR3: CASSIGLVGEQYF. The CDR3 coding sequence is TGTGCCAGCAGCATCGGACTAGTGGGAGAGCAGTACTTC.

CDR3 amino acids: CASNQGFSGNTIYF. For the CDR3, the DNA is TGTGCCAGCAATCAGGGCTTCTCTGGAAACACCATATATTTT. V is TRBV28 and J is TRBJ1-3, with a possible D match to TRBD1 (5 bases). CDR3 length: 14 amino acids. Trimming removed 7 bases at V and 0 bases at J, with 10 bases between. Germline CDR1 is MDHEN and CDR2 is SYDVKM.

The rearrangement uses TRBV28 and TRBJ2-7; D gene unclear. The CDR3 has 15 amino acids. Germline V gives CDR1 MDHEN, CDR2 SYDVKM. Trimming shortened V by 5 bases and J by 0 bases, and 14 bases separated the two germline ends. This CDR3 reads CASSPLLATSYEQYF. CDR3 bases: TGTGCCAGCAGTCCTCTTTTAGCTACCTCCTACGAGCAGTACTTC.

This sequence joins TRBV10-3 and TRBJ2-7, with D tentatively TRBD1 (6 bases). CDR1 and CDR2 (germline): ENHRY, SYGVKD. V was shortened by 10 bases and J by 11 bases, with 18 bases between the two germline ends. The CDR3 loop spans 11 amino acids. CDR3 protein: CATGDGVAEYF. The CDR3 DNA reads as TGTGCCACAGGGGACGGGGTCGCCGAGTACTTC.

This chain links TRBV30 with TRBJ1-5; 8 bases agree with TRBD1. J gave up 5 bases and V 0 bases, and 6 bases lay outside the gene matches. CDR1 GTSNPN and CDR2 SVGIG come from the germline V gene (reference sequence). The CDR3 covers 15 residues. The CDR3 reads CAWSVRDRGYQPQHF. The CDR3 DNA reads TGTGCCTGGAGTGTACGTGACAGGGGTTATCAGCCCCAGCATTTT.

This rearrangement joins TRBV3-1 (or the pseudogene TRBV3-2) to TRBJ2-1; 7 bases match TRBD1. Germline V CDR1 and CDR2: LGHDT, YNNKEL (reference sequence). The CDR3 length is 15 residues. With V trimmed by 3 bases and J by 5 bases, 7 bases remained unmatched. CDR3 residues: CASSQGFTGDNEQFF. The CDR3 DNA reads TGTGCCAGCAGCCAGGGCTTTACAGGGGACAATGAGCAGTTCTTC.

The CDR3 sequence is CASSPPGARGTEKLFF. The CDR3 DNA follows: TGTGCCAGCAGTCCGCCGGGGGCCAGGGGAACTGAAAAACTGTTTTTT. The genes are TRBV7-9 and TRBJ1-4; D perhaps matches TRBD1 (6 bases). Germline values: CDR1 SEHNR, CDR2 FQNEAQ (reference sequence). The CDR3 consists of 16 residues. Trimming pared 6 bases from V and 7 bases from J, leaving 21 bases between. The full variable domain, with the rest looked up from reference TRBV7-9 and TRBJ1-4, is DTGVSQNPRHKITKRGQNVTFRCDPISEHNRLYWYRQTLGQGPEFLTYFQNEAQLEKSRLLSDRFSAERPKGSFSTLEIQRTEQGDSAMYLCASSPPGARGTEKLFFGSGTQLSVL.

The J gene is TRBJ2-1, the V gene TRBV5-6; D gene uncertain. V lost 2 bases to trimming and J lost 7 bases, with 4 bases between them. Germline values: CDR1 SGHDT, CDR2 YYEEEE. The CDR3 sequence is 11 residues long. The DNA of the CDR3 is TGTGCCAGCAGCTTTGCGAATGAGCAGTTCTTC. It encodes CASSFANEQFF.

This chain connects TRBV7-3 to TRBJ2-2, with D perhaps matching TRBD2 (6 bases). CDR1 is SGHTA, CDR2 FQGTGA, per germline. The CDR3 spans 13 residues. Trimming stripped 5 bases from V and 11 bases from J, with 15 bases between. In DNA form, the CDR3 reads TGTGCCAGCAGCCGCGAACTCGGGGGAGAGCTGTTTTTT. This sequence encodes CASSRELGGELFF. The full variable domain, with the rest looked up from reference TRBV7-3 and TRBJ2-2, is GAGVSQTPSNKVTEKGKYVELRCDPISGHTALYWYRQSLGQGPEFLIYFQGTGAADDSGLPNDRFFAVRPEGSVSTLKIQRTERGDSAVYLCASSRELGGELFFGEGSRLTVL.